The present T cell receptor beta chain was sequenced within a study of cytomegalovirus exposure and HLA in healthy donors. Whole-study findings and limits: A missense variant in DCLRE1C was later tied to TCR beta V- and J-gene trimming. Clonal expansion, a later analysis showed, was greater in HLA-associated TCR beta chains than in equally common others. There was a cluster of highly shared sequence variants that was likely a sequencing artifact.

Turning to this clone: What it binds is unknown. This sample also contains other DNA sequences that code for the same CDR3.

The PCR was carried out with 60 Vbeta primers and 13 Jbeta primers. Here immunoSEQ multiplex PCR was the method, and the copy in TCRdb shows in-frame clones only, minus some. Altogether under 130,000 clones are present, 65% being singletons, with the ten largest covering over 3.5%. The CDR3 consists of 13 residues. Between the trimmed V and J ends, which lost 1 base and 3 bases, there was a span of 7 bases. Germline V gene lookup returns CDR1 SGHTA and CDR2 FQGNSA. The sample taken for sequencing was PBMCs. The chain uses TRBV7-2 and TRBJ2-7; D gene ambiguous. The origin of this receptor is a man under 40 in good health and CMV-seropositive. The CDR3 protein is CASSLGLLYEQYF. CDR3 bases: TGTGCCAGCAGCTTAGGGCTTCTCTACGAGCAGTACTTC.